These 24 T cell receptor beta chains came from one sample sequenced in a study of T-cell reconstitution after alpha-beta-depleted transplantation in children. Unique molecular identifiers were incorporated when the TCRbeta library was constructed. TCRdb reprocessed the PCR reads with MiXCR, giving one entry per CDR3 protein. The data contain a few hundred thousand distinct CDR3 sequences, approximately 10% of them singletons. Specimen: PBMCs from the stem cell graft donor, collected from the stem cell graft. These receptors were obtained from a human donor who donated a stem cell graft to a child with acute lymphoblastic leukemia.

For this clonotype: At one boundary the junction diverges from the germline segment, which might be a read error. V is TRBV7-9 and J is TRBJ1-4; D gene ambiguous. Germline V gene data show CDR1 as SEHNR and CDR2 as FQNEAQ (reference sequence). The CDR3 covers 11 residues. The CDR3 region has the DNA TGTGCCAGCAGCTCCCCGGACGGACGGGTCTTT. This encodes CASSSPDGRVF.

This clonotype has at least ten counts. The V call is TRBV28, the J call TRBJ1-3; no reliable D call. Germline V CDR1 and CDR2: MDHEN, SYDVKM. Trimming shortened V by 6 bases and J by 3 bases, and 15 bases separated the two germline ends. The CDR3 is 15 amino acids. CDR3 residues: CASSPRGAYGNTIYF. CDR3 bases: TGTGCCAGCAGCCCGCGGGGAGCTTATGGAAACACCATATATTTT.

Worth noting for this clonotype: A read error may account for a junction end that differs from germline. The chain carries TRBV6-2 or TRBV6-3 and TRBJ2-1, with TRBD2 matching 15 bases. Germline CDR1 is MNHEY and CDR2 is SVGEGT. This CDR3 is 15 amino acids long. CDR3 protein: CVSSWTSGRADEQFF. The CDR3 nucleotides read TGTGTCAGCAGTTGGACTAGCGGGAGGGCCGATGAGCAGTTCTTC.

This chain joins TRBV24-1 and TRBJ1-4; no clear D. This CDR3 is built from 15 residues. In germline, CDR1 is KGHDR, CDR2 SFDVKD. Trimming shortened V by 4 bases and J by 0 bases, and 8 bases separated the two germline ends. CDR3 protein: CATSDRISTNEKLFF. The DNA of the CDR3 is TGTGCCACCAGTGACCGGATTTCAACTAATGAAAAACTGTTTTTT.

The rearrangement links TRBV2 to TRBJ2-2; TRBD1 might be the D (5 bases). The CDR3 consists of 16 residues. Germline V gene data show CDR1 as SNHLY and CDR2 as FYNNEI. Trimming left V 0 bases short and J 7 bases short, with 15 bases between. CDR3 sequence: CASSEASPSTGGELFF. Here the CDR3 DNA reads TGTGCCAGCAGTGAAGCCTCCCCTTCTACAGGCGGGGAGCTGTTTTTT.

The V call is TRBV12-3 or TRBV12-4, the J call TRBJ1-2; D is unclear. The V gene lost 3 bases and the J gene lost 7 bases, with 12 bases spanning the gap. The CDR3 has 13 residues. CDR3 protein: CASSFPGLFGYTF. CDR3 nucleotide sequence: TGTGCCAGCAGTTTCCCCGGCTTATTTGGCTACACCTTC.

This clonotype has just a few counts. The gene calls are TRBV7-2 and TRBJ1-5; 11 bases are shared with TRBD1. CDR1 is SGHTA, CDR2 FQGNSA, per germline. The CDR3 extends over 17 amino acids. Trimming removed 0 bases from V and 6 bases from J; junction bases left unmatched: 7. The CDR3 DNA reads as TGTGCCAGCAGCTTAGCCCAGGACAGGGGGCTAGGTCAGCCCCAGCATTTT. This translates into CASSLAQDRGLGQPQHF.

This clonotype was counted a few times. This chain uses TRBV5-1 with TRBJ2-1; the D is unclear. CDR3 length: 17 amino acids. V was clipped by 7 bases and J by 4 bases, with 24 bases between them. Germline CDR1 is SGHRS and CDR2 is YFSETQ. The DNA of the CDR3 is TGCGCCAGCGGTCCCCGAGGTACAGCAACCCTTTACAATGAGCAGTTCTTC. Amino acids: CASGPRGTATLYNEQFF. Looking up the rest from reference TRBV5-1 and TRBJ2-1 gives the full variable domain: KAGVTQTPRYLIKTRGQQVTLSCSPISGHRSVSWYQQTPGQGLQFLFEYFSETQRNKGNFPGRFSGRQFSNSRSEMNVSTLELGDSALYLCASGPRGTATLYNEQFFGPGTRLTVL.

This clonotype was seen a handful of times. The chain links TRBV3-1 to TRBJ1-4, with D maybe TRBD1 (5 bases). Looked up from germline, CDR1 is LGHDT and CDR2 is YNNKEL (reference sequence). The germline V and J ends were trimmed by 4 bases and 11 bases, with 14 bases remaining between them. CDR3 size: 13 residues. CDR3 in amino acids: CASSRAIWDKLFF. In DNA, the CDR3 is TGTGCCAGCAGCCGCGCCATATGGGACAAACTGTTTTTT.

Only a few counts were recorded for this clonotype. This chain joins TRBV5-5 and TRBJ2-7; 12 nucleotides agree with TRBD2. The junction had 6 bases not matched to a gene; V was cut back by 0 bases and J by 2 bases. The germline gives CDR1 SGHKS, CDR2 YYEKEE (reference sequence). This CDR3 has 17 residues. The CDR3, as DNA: TGTGCCAGCAGCTTGGAGGGTTGGACTAGCGGGACCTACGAGCAGTACTTC. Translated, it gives CASSLEGWTSGTYEQYF.

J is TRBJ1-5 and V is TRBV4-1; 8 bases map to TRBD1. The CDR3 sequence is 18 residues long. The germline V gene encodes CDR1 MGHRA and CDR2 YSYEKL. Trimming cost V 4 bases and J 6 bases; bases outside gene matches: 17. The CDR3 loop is CASSRDRGVSGSGQPQHF. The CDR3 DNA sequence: TGCGCCAGCAGCCGTGACAGGGGAGTTTCTGGAAGTGGTCAGCCCCAGCATTTT.

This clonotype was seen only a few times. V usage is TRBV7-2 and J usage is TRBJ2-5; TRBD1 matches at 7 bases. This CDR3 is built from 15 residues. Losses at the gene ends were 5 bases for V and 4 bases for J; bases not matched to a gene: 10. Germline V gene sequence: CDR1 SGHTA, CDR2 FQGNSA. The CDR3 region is CASSGQAVLLETQYF. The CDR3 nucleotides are TGTGCCAGCAGCGGACAGGCAGTTCTGTTAGAGACCCAGTACTTC.

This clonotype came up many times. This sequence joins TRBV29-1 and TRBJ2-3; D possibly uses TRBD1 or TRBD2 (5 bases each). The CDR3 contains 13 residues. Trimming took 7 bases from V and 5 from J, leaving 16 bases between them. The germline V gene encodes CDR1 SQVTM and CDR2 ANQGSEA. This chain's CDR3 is CSASGQVEDTQYF. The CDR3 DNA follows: TGCAGCGCAAGCGGACAAGTCGAAGATACGCAGTATTTT.

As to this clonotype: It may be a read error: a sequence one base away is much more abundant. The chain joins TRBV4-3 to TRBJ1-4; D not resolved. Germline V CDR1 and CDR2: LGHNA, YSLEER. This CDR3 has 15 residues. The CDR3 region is CASSQDETTNENLFF. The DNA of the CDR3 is TGCGCCAGCAGCCAAGATGAAACAACTAATGAAAACCTGTTTTTT.

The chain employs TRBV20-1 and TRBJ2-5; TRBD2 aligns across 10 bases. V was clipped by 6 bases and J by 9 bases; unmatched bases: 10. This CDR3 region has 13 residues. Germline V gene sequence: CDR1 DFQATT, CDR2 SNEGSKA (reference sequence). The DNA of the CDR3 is TGCAGTGCCTTTCCTAGCGGGAGTTTGGCCCAGTACTTC. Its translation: CSAFPSGSLAQYF.

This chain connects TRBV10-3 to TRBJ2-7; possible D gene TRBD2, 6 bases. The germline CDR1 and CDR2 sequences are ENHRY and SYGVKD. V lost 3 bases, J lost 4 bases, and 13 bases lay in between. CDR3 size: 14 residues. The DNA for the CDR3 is TGTGCCATCAGTGATGGGACTGGACCATACGAGCAGTACTTC. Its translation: CAISDGTGPYEQYF.

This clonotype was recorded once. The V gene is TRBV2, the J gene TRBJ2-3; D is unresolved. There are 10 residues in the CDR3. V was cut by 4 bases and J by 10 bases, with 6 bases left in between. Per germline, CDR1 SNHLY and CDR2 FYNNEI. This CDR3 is CASSGEAQYF. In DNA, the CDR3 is TGTGCCAGCAGTGGGGAAGCGCAGTATTTT.

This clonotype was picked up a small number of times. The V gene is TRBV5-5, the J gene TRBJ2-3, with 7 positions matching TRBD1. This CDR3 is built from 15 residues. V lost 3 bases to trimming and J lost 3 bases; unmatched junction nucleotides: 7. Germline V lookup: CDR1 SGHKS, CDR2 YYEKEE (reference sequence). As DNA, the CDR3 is TGTGCCAGCAGCTACAAGACAGGGCTGACAGATACGCAGTATTTT. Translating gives CASSYKTGLTDTQYF.

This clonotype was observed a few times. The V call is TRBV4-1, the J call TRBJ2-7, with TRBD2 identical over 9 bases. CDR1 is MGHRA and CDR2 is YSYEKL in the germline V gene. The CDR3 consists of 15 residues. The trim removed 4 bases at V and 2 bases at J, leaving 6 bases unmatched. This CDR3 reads CASSRLIAGAYEQYF. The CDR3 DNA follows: TGCGCCAGCAGCCGCCTCATAGCGGGAGCCTACGAGCAGTACTTC.

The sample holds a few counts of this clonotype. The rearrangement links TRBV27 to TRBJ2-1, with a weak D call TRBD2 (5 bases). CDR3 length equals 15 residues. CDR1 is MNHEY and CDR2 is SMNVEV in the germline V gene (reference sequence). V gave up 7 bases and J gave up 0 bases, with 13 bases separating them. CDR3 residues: CASILNRDSYNEQFF. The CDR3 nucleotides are TGTGCCAGCATACTGAACCGGGACTCCTACAATGAGCAGTTCTTC.

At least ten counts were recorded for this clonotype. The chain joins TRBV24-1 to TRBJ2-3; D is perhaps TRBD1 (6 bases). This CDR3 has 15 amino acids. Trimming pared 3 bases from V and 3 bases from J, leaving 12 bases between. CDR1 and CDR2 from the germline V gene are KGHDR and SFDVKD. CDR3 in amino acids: CATSDGGHSTDTQYF. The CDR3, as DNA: TGTGCCACCAGTGATGGGGGACACTCGACAGATACGCAGTATTTT.

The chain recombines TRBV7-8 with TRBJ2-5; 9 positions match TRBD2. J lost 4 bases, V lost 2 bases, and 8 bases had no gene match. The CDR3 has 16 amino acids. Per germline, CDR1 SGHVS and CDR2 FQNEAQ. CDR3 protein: CASSLSPLAGRETQYF. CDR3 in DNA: TGTGCCAGCAGCTTATCCCCGCTAGCGGGACGAGAGACCCAGTACTTC.

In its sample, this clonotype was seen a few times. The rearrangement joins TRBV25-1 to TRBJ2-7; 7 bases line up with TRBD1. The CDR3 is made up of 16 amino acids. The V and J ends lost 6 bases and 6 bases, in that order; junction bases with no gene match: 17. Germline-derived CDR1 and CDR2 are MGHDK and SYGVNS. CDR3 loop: CASSEDRPGVWGEQYF. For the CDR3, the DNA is TGTGCCAGCAGCGAGGACAGGCCTGGCGTGTGGGGCGAGCAGTACTTC.

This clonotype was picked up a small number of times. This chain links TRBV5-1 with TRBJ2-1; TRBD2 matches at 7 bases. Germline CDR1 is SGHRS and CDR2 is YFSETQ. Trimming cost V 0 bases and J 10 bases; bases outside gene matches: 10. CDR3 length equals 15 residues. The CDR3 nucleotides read TGCGCCAGCAGCTTGGTTTCTAGCGCAGCGGGAGAGCAGTTCTTC. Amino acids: CASSLVSSAAGEQFF. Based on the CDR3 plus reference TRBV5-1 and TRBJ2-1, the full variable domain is KAGVTQTPRYLIKTRGQQVTLSCSPISGHRSVSWYQQTPGQGLQFLFEYFSETQRNKGNFPGRFSGRQFSNSRSEMNVSTLELGDSALYLCASSLVSSAAGEQFFGPGTRLTVL.